These T cell receptor beta chains were read from a single sample in a study of T-cell reconstitution after alpha-beta-depleted transplantation in children. TCRdb re-derived calls from the PCR reads in MiXCR, one entry per CDR3 protein. This sample has approximately 490,000 distinct CDR3 sequences, with 10% to 13% found just once. The specimen comprised PBMCs, sampled before TCRalphabeta/CD19-depleted stem cell transplant. The source of these receptors is a child aged 2 to 10 with inherited bone marrow failure, due to receive a stem cell transplant. CDR3s include the opening cysteine and the closing phenylalanine or tryptophan. Each record gives: clone size, D gene, V gene, J gene, CDR3 protein, CDR3 DNA. A D gene is named only where the DNA matches it firmly. A clone size is listed for some rows: how often the clone was seen (once, few, many), or a class if it is expanded.

.	TRBD2	TRBV5-1	TRBJ2-7	CASSFTTGGYEQYF	TGCGCCAGCAGCTTCACGACGGGGGGCTACGAGCAGTACTTC
many	TRBD1	TRBV4-1	TRBJ1-2	CASAQGANYGYTF	TGCGCCAGCGCGCAGGGGGCAAACTATGGCTACACCTTC
.	.	TRBV6-1	TRBJ1-4	CASSPGYSGKLFF	TGTGCCAGCAGTCCGGGATACTCGGGAAAACTGTTTTTT
many	.	TRBV5-1	TRBJ2-5	CASSLTGPEETQYF	TGCGCCAGCAGCTTGACTGGGCCCGAAGAGACCCAGTACTTC
few	.	TRBV27	TRBJ2-5	CASSRPGEGETQYF	TGTGCCAGCAGTCGCCCAGGGGAGGGGGAGACCCAGTACTTC
many	.	TRBV7-8	TRBJ1-1	CASSRWTENTEAFF	TGTGCCAGCAGCCGGTGGACAGAGAACACTGAAGCTTTCTTT
many	TRBD2	TRBV20-1	TRBJ2-1	CSARSGTQRNEQFF	TGCAGTGCTCGTAGCGGGACCCAGCGCAATGAGCAGTTCTTC
many	TRBD2	TRBV4-3	TRBJ2-3	CASSQARPAGGRDTQYF	TGCGCCAGCAGCCAAGCGAGGCCAGCGGGAGGCCGGGATACGCAGTATTTT
many	.	TRBV27	TRBJ2-1	CASSLSAGSYNEQFF	TGTGCCAGCAGTTTGTCTGCTGGCTCCTACAATGAGCAGTTCTTC
.	.	TRBV5-1	TRBJ2-1	CASSLIGGGPDNEQFF	TGCGCCAGCAGCTTGATAGGGGGAGGGCCAGACAATGAGCAGTTCTTC
.	.	TRBV20-1	TRBJ2-2	CSAKRPARRNTGELFF	TGCAGTGCTAAGCGCCCGGCTAGAAGGAACACCGGGGAGCTGTTTTTT
many	TRBD2	TRBV20-1	TRBJ2-5	CSASLAGGETQYF	TGCAGTGCTAGTCTAGCGGGAGGGGAGACCCAGTACTTC
many	.	TRBV27	TRBJ1-1	CASSLNGNTEAFF	TGTGCCAGCAGTTTAAATGGTAACACTGAAGCTTTCTTT
few	TRBD2	TRBV5-8	TRBJ2-5	CASSLFLDRREGFPEWTQYF	TGTGCCAGCAGCTTGTTTCTTGACCGGCGGGAGGGCTTCCCTGAATGGACCCAGTACTTC
many	TRBD1	TRBV27	TRBJ2-2	CATSTKAGGLLNTGELFF	TGTGCCACAAGCACAAAGGCAGGGGGTTTACTTAACACCGGGGAGCTGTTTTTT
few	TRBD2	TRBV2	TRBJ2-1	CASSLLLLAGGDEQFF	TGTGCCAGCAGTCTACTCCTACTAGCGGGAGGGGATGAGCAGTTCTTC
.	TRBD1	TRBV12-3/TRBV12-4	TRBJ2-6	CASSFNRGPLSGANVLTF	TGTGCCAGCAGTTTCAACAGGGGGCCCCTCTCTGGGGCCAACGTCCTGACTTTC
many	.	TRBV10-1	TRBJ2-1	CASSDRVGVSRQFF	TGCGCCAGCAGTGATAGGGTGGGGGTCTCAAGGCAGTTCTTC
many	TRBD1	TRBV5-5	TRBJ2-3	CASSLGQASTDTQYF	TGTGCCAGCAGCTTAGGACAGGCTTCCACAGATACGCAGTATTTT
.	.	TRBV19	TRBJ1-1	CASSIDSGQMNTEAFF	TGTGCCAGTAGTATAGACTCGGGGCAGATGAACACTGAAGCTTTCTTT
few	.	TRBV4-3	TRBJ2-1	CASSQDFQVWNEQFF	TGCGCCAGCAGCCAAGATTTCCAGGTTTGGAATGAGCAGTTCTTC
.	TRBD2	TRBV30	TRBJ2-3	CAWANSGTRDTQYF	TGTGCCTGGGCGAATAGCGGGACCAGGGATACGCAGTATTTT
once	TRBD2	TRBV19	TRBJ2-3	CASTPTTSGSGDTQYF	TGTGCCAGTACTCCCACGACTAGCGGGAGTGGAGATACGCAGTATTTT
few	TRBD2	TRBV20-1	TRBJ2-1	CSARDRLAGYNEQFF	TGCAGTGCTAGAGATCGACTAGCGGGTTACAATGAGCAGTTCTTC
many	.	TRBV5-1	TRBJ1-3	CASSLASDGNTIYF	TGCGCCAGCAGCTTGGCCTCGGACGGAAACACCATATATTTT
many	TRBD2	TRBV20-1	TRBJ2-7	CSARDPGLGGVYEQYF	TGCAGTGCTAGAGATCCCGGACTAGGAGGGGTGTACGAGCAGTACTTC
.	.	TRBV6-1	TRBJ1-2	CASSPLSGAGYGYTF	TGTGCCAGCAGTCCCCTTTCAGGGGCGGGCTATGGCTACACCTTC
many	TRBD1	TRBV4-1	TRBJ1-1	CASSHAWAGQSEAFF	TGCGCCAGCAGCCATGCATGGGCGGGACAGAGTGAAGCTTTCTTT